Presented here are 32 T cell receptor beta chains from one specimen sequenced in a study of cytomegalovirus exposure and HLA in healthy donors. Data came from immunoSEQ multiplex PCR; TCRdb stores just in-frame clones and leaves some out. The sample consists of 110,000 to 150,000 clones, 85% to 90% of them appearing once. Input material: PBMCs. The receptors originated from a woman aged 30 to 39 in good health and CMV-seropositive.

This sequence joins TRBV7-9 and TRBJ2-1; D unresolved. Germline lookup yields CDR1 SEHNR and CDR2 FQNEAQ (reference sequence). V was cut by 2 bases and J by 7 bases, with 6 bases left in between. The CDR3 extends over 12 amino acids. The CDR3 DNA follows: TGTGCCAGCAGCTTACTCGTTAATGAGCAGTTCTTC. Its translation is CASSLLVNEQFF.

There are a few counts of this clone. V usage is TRBV7-3 and J usage is TRBJ2-2; TRBD2 might be the D (5 bases). Looked up from germline, CDR1 is SGHTA and CDR2 is FQGTGA. This CDR3 spans 14 amino acids. V gave up 6 bases and J gave up 2 bases, with 10 bases separating them. The CDR3: CASRRDINTGELFF. The CDR3, as DNA: TGTGCCAGCAGACGGGATATTAACACCGGGGAGCTGTTTTTT.

The rearrangement joins TRBV16 to TRBJ1-2; D gene unclear. V lost 0 bases to trimming and J lost 4 bases, with 9 bases between them. This CDR3 has 14 amino acids. Germline V gene sequence: CDR1 KGHSY, CDR2 FQNENV. This chain's CDR3 is CASSQSPRIYGYTF. In DNA form, the CDR3 reads TGTGCCAGCAGCCAATCCCCGAGAATCTATGGCTACACCTTC.

This clone was observed once. The rearrangement links TRBV19 to TRBJ2-7; 7 nucleotides match TRBD1. This CDR3 comprises 16 residues. Germline V lookup: CDR1 LNHDA, CDR2 SQIVND (reference sequence). V shed 4 bases, J shed 0 bases, and the junction held 9 bases outside the gene matches. In nucleotides, the CDR3 is TGTGCCAGTAGTACCGCCCACGGGACAGACTCCTACGAGCAGTACTTC. Translation gives CASSTAHGTDSYEQYF.

V and J are TRBV27 and TRBJ2-7; tentatively, D is TRBD1 (5 bases). Trimming shortened V by 5 bases and J by 3 bases, and 14 bases separated the two germline ends. The CDR3 is 14 amino acids. Germline assignment: CDR1 MNHEY and CDR2 SMNVEV (reference sequence). This CDR3 reads CASSPGPANYEQYF. In DNA form, the CDR3 reads TGTGCCAGCAGTCCAGGGCCCGCGAACTACGAGCAGTACTTC.

The chain links TRBV15 to TRBJ2-3; 7 bases agree with TRBD2. The ends lost 5 bases at V and 8 bases at J; junction bases unmatched: 10. CDR1 and CDR2 (germline): LNHNV, YYDKDF (reference sequence). The CDR3 is made up of 14 amino acids. CDR3 coding DNA: TGTGCCACCAGCGGATCTAGCGGACTGGGTACGCAGTATTTT. Encoded protein: CATSGSSGLGTQYF.

The count of this clone is one. The V call is TRBV5-8, the J call TRBJ1-2; D is unclear. The CDR3 loop spans 13 amino acids. Trimming pared 3 bases from V and 5 bases from J, leaving 11 bases between. Germline V lookup: CDR1 SGHTS, CDR2 YDEGEE. The CDR3 spells CASSSPSFYGYTF. CDR3 bases: TGTGCCAGCAGCTCCCCGTCCTTTTATGGCTACACCTTC.

This clone was detected only once. The V gene is TRBV27, the J gene TRBJ2-7; 7 nucleotides agree with TRBD1. V dropped 5 bases and J dropped 3; count of bases not matched to a gene: 7. The CDR3 covers 14 residues. Germline V CDR1 and CDR2: MNHEY, SMNVEV (reference sequence). This chain's CDR3 is CASSPRQGLYEQYF. The CDR3 bases are TGTGCCAGCAGTCCTCGACAGGGCCTCTACGAGCAGTACTTC.

The V call is TRBV13, the J call TRBJ1-2; unclear D gene. The V and J ends lost 4 bases and 8 bases respectively, with 20 bases between them. The CDR3 contains 15 residues. CDR1 PRHDT and CDR2 FYEKMQ come from the germline V gene (reference sequence). CDR3 sequence: CASSSATDLTKGYTF. The CDR3 DNA follows: TGTGCCAGCAGCTCAGCGACCGACCTAACTAAAGGCTACACCTTC.

This clone appeared once. The rearrangement uses TRBV2 and TRBJ2-7; no definite D call. Germline CDR1 SNHLY, CDR2 FYNNEI. The CDR3 is 12 residues long. V was cut by 1 base and J by 3 bases, with 4 bases left in between. The CDR3 DNA is TGTGCCAGCAGTGAAGATCTCTACGAGCAGTACTTC. Protein product: CASSEDLYEQYF.

The chain joins TRBV25-1 to TRBJ1-6; TRBD1 is a possible D gene (5 bases). The germline CDR1 and CDR2 sequences are MGHDK and SYGVNS. This CDR3 comprises 13 residues. Between the trimmed V and J ends, which lost 6 bases and 9 bases, there was a span of 12 bases. The CDR3 spells CASRGERGSPLHF. As DNA, the CDR3 is TGTGCCAGCAGAGGGGAAAGAGGTTCACCCCTCCACTTT.

V and J are TRBV6-1 and TRBJ2-7; 7 bases are shared with TRBD2. The germline V gene encodes CDR1 MNHNS and CDR2 SASEGT. There are 15 residues in the CDR3. V lost 8 bases and J lost 5; bases outside the gene matches: 15. The DNA of the CDR3 is TGTGCCAGCCCTCCCGGCGGGACTATCCGTAACGAGCAGTACTTC. It translates to CASPPGGTIRNEQYF.

The CDR3 nucleotides are TGTGCCAGCCAGGACGGAGGTCGTAATGAAAAACTGTTTTTT. Its translation: CASQDGGRNEKLFF. The chain joins TRBV28 to TRBJ1-4; D is ambiguous. Germline CDR1 is MDHEN and CDR2 is SYDVKM. The CDR3 spans 14 residues. V lost 8 bases to trimming and J lost 4 bases, with 14 bases between them.

This clone was recorded only once. The genes are TRBV6-6 and TRBJ2-1; D is undetermined. This CDR3 region has 14 residues. Germline V CDR1 and CDR2: MNHNY, SVGAGI (reference sequence). Trimming removed 2 bases at V and 6 bases at J, with 11 bases between. DNA of the CDR3: TGTGCCAGCAGTTACGGTCGGAGTCCCAATGAGCAGTTCTTC. Amino acid sequence: CASSYGRSPNEQFF.

This clone was detected once. The V gene is TRBV27, the J gene TRBJ2-1; 7 bases match TRBD1. Germline V gene lookup returns CDR1 MNHEY and CDR2 SMNVEV (reference sequence). This CDR3 has 14 amino acids. V was pared by 4 bases and J by 5 bases, with 5 bases of the junction left unmatched. Here the CDR3 reads CASSWGQTNNEQFF. The CDR3 DNA sequence: TGTGCCAGCAGTTGGGGACAGACAAACAATGAGCAGTTCTTC.

The rearrangement joins TRBV19 to TRBJ1-2, with D perhaps matching TRBD1 (6 bases). The V end lost 2 bases, the J end lost 6 bases, and 7 bases lay between the germline ends. Germline V CDR1 and CDR2: LNHDA, SQIVND (reference sequence). This CDR3 has 12 residues. CDR3 loop: CASSIRGNGYTF. The CDR3 bases are TGTGCCAGTAGTATAAGGGGGAATGGCTACACCTTC.

This clone came up once. The chain carries TRBV15 and TRBJ1-1, with 8 bases aligning to TRBD1. Germline CDR1 LNHNV, CDR2 YYDKDF (reference sequence). J gave up 0 bases and V 1 base, and 7 bases lay outside the gene matches. The CDR3 is made up of 17 amino acids. The CDR3 sequence is CATSRGQGRVMNTEAFF. The DNA for the CDR3 is TGTGCCACCAGCAGAGGACAGGGGAGAGTTATGAACACTGAAGCTTTCTTT.

V gene TRBV6-1 combines with J gene TRBJ1-1; a possible D gene is TRBD1 (6 bases). Germline V gives CDR1 MNHNS, CDR2 SASEGT. Trimming left V 3 bases short and J 5 bases short, with 10 bases between. The CDR3 runs to 13 residues. This CDR3 reads CASSEGTITEAFF. The CDR3, as DNA: TGTGCCAGCAGTGAGGGGACAATTACTGAAGCTTTCTTT.

V is TRBV2 and J is TRBJ2-7; TRBD1 agrees at 9 bases. From germline, CDR1 is SNHLY and CDR2 FYNNEI. V shed 6 bases, J shed 6 bases, and the junction held 9 bases outside the gene matches. The CDR3 length is 14 residues. The CDR3 here is CASRYGTGRSEQYF. CDR3 in DNA: TGTGCCAGCAGGTACGGGACAGGGAGGAGCGAGCAGTACTTC.

This clone was seen just once. V gene TRBV5-1 combines with J gene TRBJ2-1, with 9 bases matching TRBD1. CDR3 size: 15 residues. Germline trimming cut 1 base from V and 4 bases from J; bases unmatched to any gene: 3. Germline CDR1 and CDR2: SGHRS and YFSETQ. CDR3 sequence: CASSLFGQGYNEQFF. The CDR3 DNA reads TGCGCCAGCAGCTTGTTTGGACAGGGGTACAATGAGCAGTTCTTC.

This clone was seen only once. The chain joins TRBV7-2 to TRBJ2-7; D is possibly TRBD2 (6 bases). The V end lost 5 bases, the J end lost 0 bases, and 14 bases lay between the germline ends. The germline gives CDR1 SGHTA, CDR2 FQGNSA. CDR3 length: 15 residues. The CDR3 protein is CASSTYSGPSYEQYF. CDR3 DNA: TGTGCCAGCAGCACTTACAGCGGGCCCTCCTACGAGCAGTACTTC. Together with reference TRBV7-2 and TRBJ2-7, the CDR3 gives the full variable domain: GAGVSQSPSNKVTEKGKDVELRCDPISGHTALYWYRQSLGQGLEFLIYFQGNSAPDKSGLPSDRFSAERTGGSVSTLTIQRTQQEDSAVYLCASSTYSGPSYEQYFGPGTRLTVT.

This clone was counted once. In DNA, the CDR3 is TGTGCCAGCAGCTCCCGGACTCCGAGGACGTACGAGCAGTACTTC. Its protein is CASSSRTPRTYEQYF. The chain employs TRBV7-9 and TRBJ2-7; maybe TRBD2 (5 bases). Deletions cut 4 bases from V and 4 bases from J, with 17 bases between. This CDR3 is 15 amino acids long. Looked up from germline, CDR1 is SEHNR and CDR2 is FQNEAQ (reference sequence).

The rearrangement uses TRBV2 and TRBJ1-3; weak D call: TRBD1 (6 bases). Trimming shortened V by 0 bases and J by 7 bases, and 16 bases separated the two germline ends. Germline CDR1 reads SNHLY; CDR2 reads FYNNEI. CDR3 length: 16 residues. CDR3 in amino acids: CASSEAGTSGLNTIYF. CDR3 coding DNA: TGTGCCAGCAGTGAAGCTGGGACATCAGGGTTGAACACCATATATTTT. Full variable domain (missing parts from reference TRBV2 and TRBJ1-3): EPEVTQTPSHQVTQMGQEVILRCVPISNHLYFYWYRQILGQKVEFLVSFYNNEISEKSEIFDDQFSVERPDGSNFTLKIRSTKLEDSAMYFCASSEAGTSGLNTIYFGEGSWLTVV.

The V and J genes are TRBV5-6 and TRBJ1-2; D unresolved. The germline gives CDR1 SGHDT, CDR2 YYEEEE. This CDR3 has 13 residues. The V gene lost 0 bases and the J gene lost 4 bases, with 7 bases spanning the gap. The CDR3 DNA reads TGTGCCAGCAGCTTGGGAGGAGGCTATGGCTACACCTTC. Protein: CASSLGGGYGYTF.

The CDR3 loop is CASSEGETRRGPDTQYF. The CDR3 DNA reads TGTGCCAGCAGTGAAGGGGAGACAAGGCGGGGGCCAGATACGCAGTATTTT. The chain carries TRBV2 and TRBJ2-3; the D gene is possibly TRBD2 (7 bases). This CDR3 has 17 residues. Trimming pared 1 base from V and 4 bases from J, leaving 18 bases between. Germline V gene lookup returns CDR1 SNHLY and CDR2 FYNNEI.

This chain uses TRBV6-5 with TRBJ2-3; 8 positions agree with TRBD2. V trimming: 6 bases; J trimming: 5 bases; junction bases outside the gene matches: 10. This CDR3 contains 15 residues. Looked up from germline, CDR1 is MNHEY and CDR2 is SVGAGI. The CDR3 coding sequence is TGTGCCAGCAGCCCCCTCCGGGGGGGGAGAGATACGCAGTATTTT. This sequence encodes CASSPLRGGRDTQYF.

This chain connects TRBV10-1 to TRBJ2-3, with 14 bases fitting TRBD2. The CDR3 runs 18 residues. Germline assignment: CDR1 WNHNN and CDR2 SYGVQD (reference sequence). Trimming cost V 11 bases and J 7 bases; bases outside gene matches: 20. CDR3 nucleotides: TGCGCCGCCTCCCCGCCGCCGGGACTAGCGGGAGATACTAATACGCAGTATTTT. Its translation is CAASPPPGLAGDTNTQYF.

The chain carries TRBV6-5 and TRBJ2-1; weak D call: TRBD1 (5 bases). The germline V gene encodes CDR1 MNHEY and CDR2 SVGAGI. The length of the CDR3 is 13 residues. The V gene lost 1 base and the J gene lost 7 bases, with 8 bases spanning the gap. CDR3 region: CASSYFRGNEQFF. The CDR3 coding sequence is TGTGCCAGCAGTTACTTTAGGGGAAATGAGCAGTTCTTC.

This clone came up once. This chain connects TRBV19 to TRBJ1-1; D gene unclear. Per germline, CDR1 LNHDA and CDR2 SQIVND (reference sequence). Trimming cost V 5 bases and J 1 base, with 8 bases left between them. This CDR3 is built from 13 residues. DNA of the CDR3: TGTGCCAGTAGTCTTGGGAGGAACACTGAAGCTTTCTTT. It yields the protein CASSLGRNTEAFF.

The rearrangement uses TRBV11-2 and TRBJ2-7, with D possibly matching TRBD2 (6 bases). V was trimmed by 8 bases and J by 4 bases, leaving 12 bases between them. This CDR3 region has 12 residues. Looked up from germline, CDR1 is SGHAT and CDR2 is FQNNGV. In DNA form, the CDR3 reads TGTGCCAGCGCCTACGGGACTTACGAGCAGTACTTC. Translated: CASAYGTYEQYF. The full variable domain, rest sourced from reference TRBV11-2 and TRBJ2-7, is EAGVAQSPRYKIIEKRQSVAFWCNPISGHATLYWYQQILGQGPKLLIQFQNNGVVDDSQLPKDRFSAERLKGVDSTLKIQPAKLEDSAVYLCASAYGTYEQYFGPGTRLTVT.

The chain links TRBV4-1 to TRBJ2-3, with TRBD2 matching over 11 bases. The CDR3 has 19 residues. The germline V gene encodes CDR1 MGHRA and CDR2 YSYEKL. The J segment lost 1 base and the V segment lost 7 bases, leaving 16 bases of the junction unmatched. CDR3 amino acids: CASTSRLAGYLGGTDTQYF. The CDR3, as DNA: TGCGCCAGCACCAGCAGACTAGCGGGATACCTTGGGGGCACAGATACGCAGTATTTT.

The chain is built from TRBV19 and TRBJ2-7; tentative D call: TRBD1 (6 bases). The CDR3 contains 13 residues. With 6 bases removed from V and 2 bases from J, the gap between germline ends came to 11 bases. In germline, CDR1 is LNHDA, CDR2 SQIVND (reference sequence). The CDR3 here is CASSPGAAYEQYF. The CDR3 coding sequence is TGTGCCAGTAGCCCAGGGGCGGCCTACGAGCAGTACTTC.